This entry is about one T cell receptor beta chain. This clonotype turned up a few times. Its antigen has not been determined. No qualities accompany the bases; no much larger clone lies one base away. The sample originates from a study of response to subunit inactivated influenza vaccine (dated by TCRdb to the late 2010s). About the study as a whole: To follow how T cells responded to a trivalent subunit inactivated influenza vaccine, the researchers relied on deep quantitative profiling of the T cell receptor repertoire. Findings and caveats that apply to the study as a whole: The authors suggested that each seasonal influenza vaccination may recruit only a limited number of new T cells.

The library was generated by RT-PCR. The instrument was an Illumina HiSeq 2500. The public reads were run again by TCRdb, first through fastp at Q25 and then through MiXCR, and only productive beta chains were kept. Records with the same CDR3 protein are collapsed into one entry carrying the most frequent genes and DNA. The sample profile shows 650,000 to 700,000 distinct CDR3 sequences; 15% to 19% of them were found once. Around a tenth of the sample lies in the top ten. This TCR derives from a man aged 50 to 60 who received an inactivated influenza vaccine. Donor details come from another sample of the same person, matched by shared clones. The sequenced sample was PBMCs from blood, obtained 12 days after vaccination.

The sequence in DNA is TGTGCCAGCAGCGTCGGGTCTCGGTCGGGAGAGACCCAGTACTTC. Translated, this is CASSVGSRSGETQYF. The chain is assembled from TRBV9 and TRBJ2-5, with the D gene uncertain. Per the germline V gene, SGDLS is the CDR1 and YYNGEE is the CDR2. Including cysteine and phenylalanine, the CDR3 has 15 amino acids. Kept here is only the CDR3 DNA, which spans 45 bases and is read in frame from base 1. Trimming at the junction amounts to 2 bases on V and 4 bases on J, and the germline ends lie 15 bases apart.